One sample yielded the 26 T cell receptor beta chains listed below, sequenced in a study of T cell repertoires in cytomegalovirus infection. TCRdb re-analysed the reads in MiXCR, keeping a single row per CDR3 protein. The table includes around 750,000 distinct CDR3 sequences, about 30% detected once. These receptors are not linked to any known antigen. This sample comprised cultured CD8+ T cells from PBMCs, obtained from culture after CMV antigen stimulation. The receptors were gathered from a human donor in good health (CMV status not recorded). Some clones in this sample may be carry-over from other donors' samples.

This chain links TRBV6-2 or TRBV6-3 with TRBJ1-5, with TRBD1 as a possible D gene (5 bases). CDR3 length equals 14 residues. Per the germline V gene, CDR1 is MNHEY and CDR2 is SVGEGT. The V end was cut by 6 bases, the J end by 6 bases, with 15 bases between. The CDR3 is CASSPAPTVQPQHF. The CDR3, as DNA: TGTGCCAGCAGCCCGGCCCCGACAGTTCAGCCCCAGCATTTT.

This clonotype appeared a few times. The J gene is TRBJ1-1, the V gene TRBV11-1; D ambiguous. The CDR3 is 13 amino acids. V was cut by 5 bases and J by 6 bases, with 13 bases left in between. Germline V CDR1 and CDR2: SGHAT, FQDESV (reference sequence). CDR3: CASSREGWAEAFF. The CDR3 coding sequence is TGTGCCAGCAGCCGTGAGGGCTGGGCTGAAGCTTTCTTT.

The chain links TRBV4-3 to TRBJ2-2, with 10 positions matching TRBD1. Losses at the gene ends were 3 bases for V and 4 bases for J; bases not matched to a gene: 20. Germline assignment: CDR1 LGHNA and CDR2 YSLEER. The CDR3 is 21 amino acids. CDR3: CASSHTHRKDWDRGITGELFF. CDR3 sequence (DNA): TGCGCCAGCAGCCACACTCACCGCAAGGATTGGGACAGGGGTATCACCGGGGAGCTGTTTTTT.

This clonotype was seen a few times. The V call is TRBV3-1, the J call TRBJ2-1; a weak D match, TRBD2 (6 bases). CDR3 length: 14 residues. Trimming cost V 3 bases and J 7 bases, with 13 bases left between them. CDR1 and CDR2 from the germline V gene are LGHDT and YNNKEL (reference sequence). CDR3 in DNA: TGTGCCAGCAGCCAGCGGACGGCGGGGAATGAGCAGTTCTTC. Translated: CASSQRTAGNEQFF.

This clonotype occurred many times. This sequence joins TRBV7-2 and TRBJ2-7, with no clear D. The CDR3 spans 11 residues. Between the trimmed V and J ends, which lost 5 bases and 0 bases, there was a span of 2 bases. CDR1 is SGHTA, CDR2 FQGNSA, per germline. CDR3 sequence (DNA): TGTGCCAGCAGCATCTCCTACGAGCAGTACGTC. This gives the protein CASSISYEQYV.

This clonotype was found a few times. V gene TRBV28 combines with J gene TRBJ1-3; 7 bases match TRBD1. CDR3 length equals 18 residues. Trimming removed 6 bases from V and 0 bases from J; junction bases left unmatched: 14. Germline values: CDR1 MDHEN, CDR2 SYDVKM. CDR3 bases: TGTGCCAGCAGCAAGAGGAGGGGGCCTCCGCCCTCTGGAAACACCATATATTTT. Protein sequence: CASSKRRGPPPSGNTIYF.

The chain has TRBV29-1 and TRBJ2-3; maybe TRBD1 (5 bases). The CDR3 sequence is 14 residues long. CDR1 SQVTM and CDR2 ANQGSEA come from the germline V gene. V lost 4 bases to trimming and J lost 5 bases, with 16 bases between them. For the CDR3, the DNA is TGCAGCGTTGGCCGGGCAGGAAGGGGAGATACGCAGTATTTT. Translating it yields CSVGRAGRGDTQYF.

Many counts were recorded for this clonotype. This chain joins TRBV7-2 and TRBJ2-7; 8 bases match TRBD1. This CDR3 is built from 19 residues. Germline CDR1 is SGHTA and CDR2 is FQGNSA. Trimming cost V 5 bases and J 3 bases; bases outside gene matches: 21. DNA of the CDR3: TGTGCCAGCAGCCCGACGATACGGGTTCCCGGGACAGGTGACTACGAGCAGTACGTC. Translation gives CASSPTIRVPGTGDYEQYV.

The chain uses TRBV12-3 or TRBV12-4 and TRBJ1-4; weak D call: TRBD1 (5 bases). Trimming pared 4 bases from V and 4 bases from J, leaving 13 bases between. The CDR3 consists of 15 residues. CDR3 in amino acids: CASSSRGSINEKLFF. CDR3 bases: TGTGCCAGCAGTTCGCGGGGGAGTATTAATGAAAAACTGTTTTTT.

This chain uses TRBV7-9 with TRBJ1-1; D perhaps matches TRBD1 (6 bases). Trimming left V 10 bases short and J 5 bases short, with 23 bases between. This CDR3 is 15 amino acids long. Per the germline V gene, CDR1 is SEHNR and CDR2 is FQNEAQ (reference sequence). CDR3 coding DNA: TGTGCCACCACAGGGAGGGGCCGCGCGTTGACTGAAGCTTTCTTT. It codes for CATTGRGRALTEAFF.

This clonotype has only a few counts. This rearrangement joins TRBV4-2 to TRBJ2-2, with 12 bases fitting TRBD2. V shed 1 base and J 5 bases; nucleotides not matched to a gene: 8. The CDR3 totals 18 residues. Per germline, CDR1 LGHNA and CDR2 YNFKEQ. CDR3 sequence (DNA): TGTGCCAGCAGCCAAGTACTAGCGGGGGGAGGAGGAACCGGGGAGCTGTTTTTT. It codes for CASSQVLAGGGGTGELFF.

There are many counts of this clonotype. V usage is TRBV2 and J usage is TRBJ1-1; D is ambiguous. CDR3 size: 12 residues. V lost 8 bases to trimming and J lost 4 bases, with 11 bases between them. Germline-derived CDR1 and CDR2 are SNHLY and FYNNEI. CDR3 DNA sequence: TGTGCCAGCTTCGCCGGACGCACTGAAGCTTTCTTT. Translation: CASFAGRTEAFF.

V is TRBV7-9 and J is TRBJ1-2; tentative D call: TRBD1 (5 bases). CDR3 length equals 13 residues. Germline CDR1 is SEHNR and CDR2 is FQNEAQ (reference sequence). Trimming took off 2 bases at V and 8 bases at J, with 12 bases between the two ends. The CDR3 bases are TGTGCCAGCAGCTTACCCCGGGGCGAGGGCTACACCTTC. This gives the protein CASSLPRGEGYTF.

This sequence joins TRBV4-1 and TRBJ2-1; no reliable D call. V gave up 0 bases and J gave up 2 bases, with 14 bases separating them. CDR1 is MGHRA and CDR2 is YSYEKL in the germline V gene. The CDR3 consists of 17 residues. The CDR3: CASSQDPGEYTYNEQFF. The DNA for the CDR3 is TGCGCCAGCAGCCAAGATCCAGGTGAATATACCTACAATGAGCAGTTCTTC.

This clonotype turned up a few times. The chain recombines TRBV2 with TRBJ2-7, with a tentative D call TRBD2 (5 bases). V lost 3 bases and J 5 bases, leaving 17 bases between the germline ends. In germline, CDR1 is SNHLY, CDR2 FYNNEI. The CDR3 has 15 residues. CDR3 coding DNA: TGTGCCAGCAGTGAGGATGGCGGGCGCGATAACGAGCAGTACGTC. Protein product: CASSEDGGRDNEQYV.

Only a few counts were recorded for this clonotype. The chain links TRBV20-1 to TRBJ2-4; no definite D call. V was clipped by 0 bases and J by 0 bases, with 12 bases between them. Germline V gene data show CDR1 as DFQATT and CDR2 as SNEGSKA (reference sequence). This CDR3 has 16 residues. The CDR3 loop is CSARDEAPKAKNIQYF. CDR3 DNA: TGCAGTGCTAGAGATGAGGCCCCCAAAGCCAAAAACATTCAGTACTTC.

J is TRBJ2-5 and V is TRBV15, with 9 bases lining up with TRBD2. The V gene end was trimmed by 5 bases and the J gene end by 1 base; junction bases not matched to a gene: 5. Germline CDR1 LNHNV, CDR2 YYDKDF (reference sequence). The CDR3 loop spans 15 amino acids. Written as DNA, the CDR3 is TGTGCCACCAGCTGGGGACTAGCTTCCCAAGAGACCCAGTACTTC. This translates into CATSWGLASQETQYF.

In its sample, this clonotype was seen a few times. This rearrangement joins TRBV12-3 or TRBV12-4 to TRBJ2-5; D tentatively reads TRBD1 or TRBD2 (6 bases each). Trimming shortened V by 7 bases and J by 4 bases, and 16 bases separated the two germline ends. This CDR3 is 14 amino acids long. The CDR3 is CASKRNGGPETQYF. The CDR3 DNA is TGTGCCAGCAAGAGGAACGGGGGCCCAGAGACCCAGTACTTC.

With respect to this clonotype: An end of the junction differs from the germline gene, which may be a read error. The chain employs TRBV20-1 and TRBJ2-5, with 8 bases that match TRBD1. The CDR3 length is 15 residues. In germline, CDR1 is DFQATT, CDR2 SNEGSKA (reference sequence). CDR3 DNA: TGCAGTGTTAGAATCAGGGGGCATTGGATAGAGACCCAGTACTTC. This translates into CSVRIRGHWIETQYF.

Only a few counts were recorded for this clonotype. The V and J genes are TRBV6-1 and TRBJ2-7, with D maybe TRBD1 (5 bases). Trimming removed 2 bases from V and 4 bases from J, with 9 bases in between. Germline V gene data show CDR1 as MNHNS and CDR2 as SASEGT. The CDR3 is 13 amino acids. CDR3 coding DNA: TGTGCCAGCAGTGAACGCAAGGGGTACGAGCAGTACTTC. It encodes CASSERKGYEQYF.

The gene calls are TRBV6-5 and TRBJ2-1, with 8 bases identical to TRBD2. The CDR3 is 16 amino acids. Unmatched junction bases numbered 6, after V lost 0 bases and J lost 5 bases. Germline CDR1 reads MNHEY; CDR2 reads SVGAGI. CDR3 bases: TGTGCCAGCAGTTACTCGATTTTAGCGGGGCACAATGAGCAGTTCTTC. The encoded protein is CASSYSILAGHNEQFF.

The rearrangement uses TRBV6-6 and TRBJ2-3; D not certain. Trimming shortened V by 7 bases and J by 1 base, and 9 bases separated the two germline ends. From germline, CDR1 is MNHNY and CDR2 SVGAGI (reference sequence). The CDR3 totals 13 residues. The CDR3 region has the DNA TGTGCCAGCACCCGGAGTTGCACAGATACGCAGTATTTT. It is translated as CASTRSCTDTQYF.

This clonotype was seen a handful of times. The chain recombines TRBV27 with TRBJ2-3; 7 bases fit TRBD2. V lost 2 bases, J lost 3 bases, and 8 bases stayed unmatched. Germline CDR1 is MNHEY and CDR2 is SMNVEV (reference sequence). The CDR3 is 16 residues long. As DNA, the CDR3 is TGTGCCAGCAGTTTAGTGGGGGGGTTCCGAACAGATACGCAGTATTTT. Translated: CASSLVGGFRTDTQYF.

The chain employs TRBV6-6 and TRBJ1-2; no reliable D call. Deletions cut 2 bases from V and 2 bases from J, with 12 bases between. This CDR3 comprises 15 residues. CDR1 and CDR2 from the germline V gene are MNHNY and SVGAGI (reference sequence). The CDR3 nucleotides are TGTGCCAGCAGTTACGGTTCTTACAGAAACTATGGCTACACCTTC. This translates into CASSYGSYRNYGYTF.

This clonotype was detected a few times. One end of the junction is discordant with germline, which a read error may explain. The chain is built from TRBV7-7 and TRBJ2-3, with a tentative D call TRBD2 (5 bases). Germline CDR1 is SSHAT and CDR2 is FNYEAQ (reference sequence). The CDR3 has 15 residues. The CDR3 spells CASSLEGSTTDTQYF. The DNA for the CDR3 is TGTGCTAGCAGCTTAGAGGGCAGTACCACAGATACGCAGTATTTT.

Notes on this clonotype: The CDR3 does not end in the conserved phenylalanine or tryptophan, so this is likely a read error. The genes are TRBV7-3 and TRBJ1-2, with D perhaps TRBD1 (6 bases). Germline V gives CDR1 SGHTA, CDR2 FQGTGA. Trimming shortened V by 5 bases and J by 6 bases, and 19 bases separated the two germline ends. The length of the CDR3 is 15 residues. CDR3 loop: CASSPQGPRIDGYTY. The CDR3 DNA reads as TGTGCCAGCAGCCCCCAGGGGCCAAGGATCGATGGCTACACCTAC.